The sequence of this T cell receptor beta chain was determined in a study of T cell responses to AZD1222 COVID-19 vaccine (dated by TCRdb to about 2021). Study-wide context: AZD1222 recipients given second doses at about 4 weeks or at about 12 weeks were pooled, since spike-specific TCR depth and breadth were not found to differ between the two schedules. Trial participants were enrolled by age into subgroups of 18-55, 56-69 and 70-plus years, and around 150, 28 and 57 TCR-sequenced participants, respectively, were included in these subgroups. A total of over 230 trial participants underwent TCR sequencing, of whom around 210 had received two doses of AZD1222 and around 26 had received two doses of the MenACWY control vaccine.

What the research found in general, with its limitations: A significant rise in spike-specific TCR breadth and depth was observed after two AZD1222 doses relative to day 0 and relative to MenACWY recipients. The 56-69-year group was small, and its depth increase did not reach significance, likely because of low power. Most participants were white British and females outnumbered males, and the authors suggested that clonal diversity may have been underestimated. The vaccine-associated CD4 TCRs covered the entire spike protein, and the dominant responses fell in regions 160-218 and 743-854. Epitopes outside the regions mutated in the B.1.351 and B.1.1.7 variants were reportedly recognized by nearly half of the unique spike-specific TCRs. Because no day 14 peak-response samples were available, repertoires were characterized only after the peak T cell response. Only 5 to 7 AZD1222 recipients were SARS-CoV-2 seropositive at baseline, limiting conclusions about previously exposed vaccinees.

With regard to this clone: Its specific antigen is unknown. Base qualities were left out, and no much larger clone turns up one base away.

The time point label, as the study defines it: baseline before first vaccination. Samples from vaccinated people were obtained from the UK trials COV001 and COV002, which included a single-blind randomized controlled phase 2/3 trial of AZD1222 (ChAdOx1 nCoV-19) in healthy adults. For TCRbeta chain sequencing, PBMC samples were collected from trial participants at day 0 and at day 28 after the second dose. The CDR3 regions of human TCRbeta chains were subjected to immunosequencing. The authors processed their data as follows. Repertoire TCRs were matched against a reference library of SARS-CoV-2-specific TCRs generated with the MIRA antigen-specificity platform. Breadth was defined as the fraction of unique TCRs that were SARS-CoV-2-associated, and depth was defined as the fraction of total T cells that were SARS-CoV-2-associated. Using the MIRA data, each spike-specific TCR was mapped to the spike region that the TCR reacts to and placed in a CD4 or CD8 class. Log10-transformed breadth and depth values were compared by one-way ANOVA with Sidak's multiple comparisons tests. TCRdb stores this immuneACCESS table with in-frame sequences only. Part of the clones is absent; in the studies checked, under half of the shortfall reflects unresolved V genes, and no reason is known for the rest. D and trimming were read from the DNA, whereas the V and J calls and clone size are those reported in that table. The sample has 140,000 or so clones on record, roughly 90% of them singletons. Of the sample, 4.7% falls within the top ten clones.

V loses 1 base of germline sequence and J loses 2 bases, and the interval between the two ends is 20 bases. As encoded in the germline V gene, CDR1 is SGHAT while CDR2 is FQNNGV. The CDR3 sequence holds 18 residues, the cysteine and phenylalanine included. CDR3 DNA is the only sequence kept; it has 54 bases, read in frame from the first base. The chain is assembled from TRBV11-2 and TRBJ1-1; the D gene is possibly TRBD1, with 6 bases matching. This sequence was found in an adult in good health. The sequenced sample was peripheral blood, obtained on day 0 of AZD1222 vaccination. The CDR3 is CASSLVWPRGLENTEAFF. The nucleotide sequence reads TGTGCCAGCAGCTTAGTTTGGCCGCGGGGGCTGGAAAACACTGAAGCTTTCTTT.